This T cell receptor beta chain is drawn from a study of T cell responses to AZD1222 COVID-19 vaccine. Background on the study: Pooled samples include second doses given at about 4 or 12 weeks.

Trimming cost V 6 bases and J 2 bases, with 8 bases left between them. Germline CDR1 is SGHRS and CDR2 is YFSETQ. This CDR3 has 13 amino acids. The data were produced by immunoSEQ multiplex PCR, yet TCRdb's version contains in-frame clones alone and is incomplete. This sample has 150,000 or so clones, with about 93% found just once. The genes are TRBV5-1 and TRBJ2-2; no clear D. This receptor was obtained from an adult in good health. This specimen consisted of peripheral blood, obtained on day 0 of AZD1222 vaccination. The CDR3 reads CASTRSNTGELFF. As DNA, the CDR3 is TGCGCCAGCACAAGGAGCAACACCGGGGAGCTGTTTTTT.